This T cell receptor beta chain was identified during a study of blood T cell repertoires in COVID-19. Whole-study context: Samples came from the United States, Italy and Spain, spanning acute and convalescent COVID-19. T cells, B-cell-depleted T cells, or PBMCs provided the cDNA or gDNA that served as material.

The CDR3 sequence is 15 residues long. With 3 bases clipped from V and 1 base from J, the junction kept 2 bases outside the gene matches. Germline CDR1 reads KGHSH; CDR2 reads LQKENI. Authors' methods: Quantification of nucleated cells was approximated via reference gene primer amplification. Libraries were prepared by immunoSEQ multiplex PCR; TCRdb keeps only in-frame clonotypes and omits some of them. The DNA was the basis for D and trimming; V, J and clone size are from that table. The data show 150,000 or so clones, 90% to 95% seen once. With respect to this clone: The sample contains more than one DNA sequence encoding this CDR3.

The sequence was obtained from a man aged 50-59 years with acute or convalescent COVID-19. The sample was peripheral blood. This rearrangement joins TRBV18 to TRBJ2-3; 9 bases match TRBD1. The CDR3 region is CASSPGQGRTDTQYF. For the CDR3, the DNA is TGTGCCAGCTCACCCGGACAGGGGCGCACAGATACGCAGTATTTT.